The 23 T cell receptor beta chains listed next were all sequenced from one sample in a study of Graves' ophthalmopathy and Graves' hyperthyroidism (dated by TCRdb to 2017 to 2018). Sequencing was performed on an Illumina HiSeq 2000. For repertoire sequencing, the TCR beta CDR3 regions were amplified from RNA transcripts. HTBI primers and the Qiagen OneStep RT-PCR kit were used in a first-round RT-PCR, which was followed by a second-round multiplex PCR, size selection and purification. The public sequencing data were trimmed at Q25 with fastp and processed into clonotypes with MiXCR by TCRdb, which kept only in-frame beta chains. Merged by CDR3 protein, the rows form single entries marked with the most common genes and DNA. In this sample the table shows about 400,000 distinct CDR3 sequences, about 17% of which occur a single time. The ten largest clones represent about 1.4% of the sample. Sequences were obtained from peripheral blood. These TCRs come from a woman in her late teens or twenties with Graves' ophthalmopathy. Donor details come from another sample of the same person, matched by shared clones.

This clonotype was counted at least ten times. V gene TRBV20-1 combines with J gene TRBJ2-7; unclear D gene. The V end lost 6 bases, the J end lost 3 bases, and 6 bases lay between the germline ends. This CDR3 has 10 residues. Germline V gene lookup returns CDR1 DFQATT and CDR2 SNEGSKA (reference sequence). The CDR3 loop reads CSAEDYEQYF. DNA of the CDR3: TGCAGTGCCGAAGACTACGAGCAGTACTTC.

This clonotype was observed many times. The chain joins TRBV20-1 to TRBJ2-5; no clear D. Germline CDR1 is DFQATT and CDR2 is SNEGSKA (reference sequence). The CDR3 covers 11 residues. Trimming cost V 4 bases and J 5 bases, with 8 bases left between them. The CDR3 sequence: CSATSRETQYF. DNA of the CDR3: TGCAGTGCTACGAGTCGGGAGACCCAGTACTTC.

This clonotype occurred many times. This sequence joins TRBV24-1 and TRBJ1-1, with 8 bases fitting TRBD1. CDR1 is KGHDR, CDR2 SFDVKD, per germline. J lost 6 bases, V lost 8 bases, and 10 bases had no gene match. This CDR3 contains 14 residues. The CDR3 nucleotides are TGTGCCACCAAGAACTCTGACAGGGGCTCTGAAGCTTTCTTT. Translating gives CATKNSDRGSEAFF.

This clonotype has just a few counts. The CDR3 loop is CASSLDPWGAARQSTEAFF. The CDR3 nucleotides are TGTGCCAGCAGCTTAGATCCCTGGGGTGCAGCCAGACAAAGCACTGAAGCTTTCTTT. The chain carries TRBV11-2 and TRBJ1-1; D ambiguous. The V end was cut by 0 bases, the J end by 4 bases, with 24 bases between. Germline CDR1 is SGHAT and CDR2 is FQNNGV. CDR3 length equals 19 residues.

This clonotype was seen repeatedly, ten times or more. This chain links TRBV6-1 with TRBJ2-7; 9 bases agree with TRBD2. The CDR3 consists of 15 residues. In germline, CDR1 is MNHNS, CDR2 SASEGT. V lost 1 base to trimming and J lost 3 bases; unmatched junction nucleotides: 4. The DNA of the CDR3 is TGTGCCAGCAGTGAAGAAGGTAGCGGGGGCTACGAGCAGTACTTC. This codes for CASSEEGSGGYEQYF.

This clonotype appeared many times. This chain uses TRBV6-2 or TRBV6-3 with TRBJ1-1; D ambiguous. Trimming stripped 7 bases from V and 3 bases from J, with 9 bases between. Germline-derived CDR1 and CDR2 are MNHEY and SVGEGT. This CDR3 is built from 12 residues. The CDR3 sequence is CASNVWDTEAFF. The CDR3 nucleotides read TGTGCCAGCAACGTGTGGGACACTGAAGCTTTCTTT.

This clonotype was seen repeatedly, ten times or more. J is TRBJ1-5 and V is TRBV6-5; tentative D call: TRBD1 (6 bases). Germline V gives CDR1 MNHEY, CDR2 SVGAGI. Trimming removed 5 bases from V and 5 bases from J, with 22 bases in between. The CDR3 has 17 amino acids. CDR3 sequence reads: CASSPTTGPSLYQPQHF. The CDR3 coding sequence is TGTGCCAGCAGTCCAACGACAGGTCCGTCCCTTTATCAGCCCCAGCATTTT.

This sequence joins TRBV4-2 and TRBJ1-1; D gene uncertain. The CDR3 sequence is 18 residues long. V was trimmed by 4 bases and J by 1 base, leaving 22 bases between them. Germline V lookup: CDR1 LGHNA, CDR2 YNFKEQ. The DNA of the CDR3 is TGTGCCAGCAGCCGGGAGTCAGCCTGGGGAGCGGGGAACACTGAAGCTTTCTTT. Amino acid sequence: CASSRESAWGAGNTEAFF.

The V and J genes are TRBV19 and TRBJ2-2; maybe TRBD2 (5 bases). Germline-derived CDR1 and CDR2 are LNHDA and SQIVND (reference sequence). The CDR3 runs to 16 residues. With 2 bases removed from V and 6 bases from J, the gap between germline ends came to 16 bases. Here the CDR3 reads CASSIRWTGGSGELFF. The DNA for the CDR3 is TGTGCCAGTAGTATAAGATGGACTGGCGGGTCCGGGGAGCTGTTTTTT.

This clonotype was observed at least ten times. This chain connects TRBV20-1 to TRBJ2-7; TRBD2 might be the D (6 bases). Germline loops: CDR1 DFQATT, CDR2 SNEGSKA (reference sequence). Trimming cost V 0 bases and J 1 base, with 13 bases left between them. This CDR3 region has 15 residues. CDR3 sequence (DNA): TGCAGTGCTAGAGATGACCCGGGAGTATCCTACGAGCAGTACTTC. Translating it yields CSARDDPGVSYEQYF.

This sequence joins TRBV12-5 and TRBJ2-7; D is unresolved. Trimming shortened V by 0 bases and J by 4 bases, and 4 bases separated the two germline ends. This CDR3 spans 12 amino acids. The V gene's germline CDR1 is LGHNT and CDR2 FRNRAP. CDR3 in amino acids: CASGLVRYEQYF. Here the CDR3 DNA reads TGTGCTAGTGGTTTGGTAAGGTACGAGCAGTACTTC.

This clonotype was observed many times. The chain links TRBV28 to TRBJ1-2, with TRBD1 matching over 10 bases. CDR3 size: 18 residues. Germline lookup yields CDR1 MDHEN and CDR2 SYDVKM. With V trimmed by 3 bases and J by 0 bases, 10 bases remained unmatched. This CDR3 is CASSFETGGGSANYGYTF. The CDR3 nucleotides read TGTGCCAGCAGTTTCGAGACAGGGGGCGGATCTGCTAACTATGGCTACACCTTC.

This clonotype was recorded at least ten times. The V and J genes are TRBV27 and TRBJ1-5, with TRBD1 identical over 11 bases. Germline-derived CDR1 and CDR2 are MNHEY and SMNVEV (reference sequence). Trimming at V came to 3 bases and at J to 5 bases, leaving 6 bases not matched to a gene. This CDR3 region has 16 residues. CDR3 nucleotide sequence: TGTGCCAGCAGTTTGTCGGGGACAGGGGGGTATCAGCCCCAGCATTTT. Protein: CASSLSGTGGYQPQHF.

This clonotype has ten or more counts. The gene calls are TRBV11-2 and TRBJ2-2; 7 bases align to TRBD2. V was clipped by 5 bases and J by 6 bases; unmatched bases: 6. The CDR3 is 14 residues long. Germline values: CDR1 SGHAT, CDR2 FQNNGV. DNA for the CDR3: TGTGCCAGCAGCCCCTGGGGGGGACCCGGGGAGCTGTTTTTT. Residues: CASSPWGGPGELFF.

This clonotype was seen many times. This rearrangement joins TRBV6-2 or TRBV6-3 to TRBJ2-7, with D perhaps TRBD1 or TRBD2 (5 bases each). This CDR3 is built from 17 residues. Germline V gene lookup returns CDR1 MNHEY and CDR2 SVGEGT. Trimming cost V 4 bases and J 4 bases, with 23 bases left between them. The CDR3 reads CASSFASDRARGYEQYF. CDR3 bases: TGTGCCAGCAGTTTCGCCTCCGACAGAGCTCGGGGTTACGAGCAGTACTTC.

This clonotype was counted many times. The CDR3 sequence is CASSDLDVAGTQYF. The CDR3 DNA reads TGTGCCAGCAGTGACTTGGACGTAGCAGGGACCCAGTACTTC. V usage is TRBV6-1 and J usage is TRBJ2-5; D is unresolved. There are 14 residues in the CDR3. Trimming pared 3 bases from V and 7 bases from J, leaving 15 bases between. Germline assignment: CDR1 MNHNS and CDR2 SASEGT.

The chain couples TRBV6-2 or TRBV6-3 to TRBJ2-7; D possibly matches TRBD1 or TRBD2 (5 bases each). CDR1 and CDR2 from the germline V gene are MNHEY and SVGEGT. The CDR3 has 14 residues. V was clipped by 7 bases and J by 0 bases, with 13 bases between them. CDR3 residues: CASMKSGPSYEQYF. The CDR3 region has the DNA TGTGCCAGCATGAAGTCGGGGCCCTCCTACGAGCAGTACTTC.

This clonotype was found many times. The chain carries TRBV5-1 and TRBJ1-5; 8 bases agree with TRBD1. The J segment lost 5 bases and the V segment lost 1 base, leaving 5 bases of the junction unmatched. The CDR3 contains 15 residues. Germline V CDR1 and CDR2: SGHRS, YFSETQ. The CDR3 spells CASSLTDREDQPQHF. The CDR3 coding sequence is TGCGCCAGCAGCTTGACGGACAGGGAGGATCAGCCCCAGCATTTT.

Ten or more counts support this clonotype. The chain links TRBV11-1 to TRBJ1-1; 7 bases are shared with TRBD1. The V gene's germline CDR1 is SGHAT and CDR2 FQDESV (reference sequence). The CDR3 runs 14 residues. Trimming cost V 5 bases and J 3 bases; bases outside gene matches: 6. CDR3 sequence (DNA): TGTGCCAGCAGCCCACGACAGGGCTACACTGAAGCTTTCTTT. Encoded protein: CASSPRQGYTEAFF.

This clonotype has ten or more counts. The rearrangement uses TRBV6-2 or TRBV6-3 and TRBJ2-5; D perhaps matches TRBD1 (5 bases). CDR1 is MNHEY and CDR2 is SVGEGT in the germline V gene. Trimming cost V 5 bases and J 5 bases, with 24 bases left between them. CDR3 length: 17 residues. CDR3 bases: TGTGCCAGCAGTCGACTCGCCCCTGACAGCAGCATCGAGACCCAGTACTTC. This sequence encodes CASSRLAPDSSIETQYF.

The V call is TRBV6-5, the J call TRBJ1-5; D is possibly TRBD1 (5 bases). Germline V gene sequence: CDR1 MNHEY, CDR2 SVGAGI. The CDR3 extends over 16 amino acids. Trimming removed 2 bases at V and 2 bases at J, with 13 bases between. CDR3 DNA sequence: TGTGCCAGCAGTTACCCCCGGGGAGGGGGCAATCAGCCCCAGCATTTT. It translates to CASSYPRGGGNQPQHF.

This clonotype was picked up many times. CDR3 nucleotides: TGTGCCAGCAGTGATTCAGGACCCCCCGAGACCCAGTACTTC. Its protein is CASSDSGPPETQYF. V gene TRBV2 combines with J gene TRBJ2-5; D is uncertain. Germline V gene data show CDR1 as SNHLY and CDR2 as FYNNEI. The CDR3 runs to 14 residues. Trimming pared 3 bases from V and 5 bases from J, leaving 13 bases between.

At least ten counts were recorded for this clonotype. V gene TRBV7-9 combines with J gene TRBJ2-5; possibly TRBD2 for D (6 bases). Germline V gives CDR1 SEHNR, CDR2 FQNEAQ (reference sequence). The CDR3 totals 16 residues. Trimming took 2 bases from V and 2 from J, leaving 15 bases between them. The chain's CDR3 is CASSLIRTRGQETQYF. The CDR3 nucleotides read TGTGCCAGCAGCTTAATCCGAACGCGGGGACAAGAGACCCAGTACTTC.